Listed here is a single TCR beta chain. Its antigen is undetermined. One end of the junction is discordant with germline, which a read error may explain. Germline CDR1 is SGHTA and CDR2 is FQGNSA. This CDR3 has 12 residues. TCRdb called the multiplex PCR reads again in MiXCR, with one record for every CDR3 protein. The sample records about 19,000 distinct CDR3 sequences, roughly two fifths being singletons. These data are taken from a study of breast tumors, draining lymph nodes, adjacent tissues. Whole-study results and caveats: Compared with basal-like, luminal-like tumors shared significantly more repertoire with nontumor tissue. Most tumor T cells seemingly derive from lymph node, then expand in tumor. The lymph node origin of tumor T cells was framed as consistent with a hypothesis, not demonstrated.

The receptor's source is a female donor with breast cancer. Some clones in this sample may be carry-over from other donors' samples. The sequenced material came from breast tumor tissue. The V and J genes are TRBV7-2 and TRBJ2-2; D gene uncertain. The CDR3 DNA follows: TGTGCCAGCAGCTCGAACGCCGGGGAGCTGTTTTTT. Amino acids: CASSSNAGELFF.